This TCR beta chain originates from a study of cytomegalovirus exposure and HLA in healthy donors. Study-wide points: Investigators reported around 150 TCR beta chains as tied to cytomegalovirus.

The donors were healthy bone marrow donors. In nominal health when sampled, donors likely had unrecorded immune exposures nonetheless. The germline gives CDR1 MNHEY, CDR2 SMNVEV (reference sequence). The CDR3 has 14 residues. The germline V and J ends were trimmed by 3 bases and 6 bases, with 14 bases remaining between them. Remarks on this clone: The antigen is undetermined.

PCR employed 60 Vbeta and 13 Jbeta primers. Assay used: immunoSEQ multiplex PCR; TCRdb lists only in-frame clones, some missing. The sample includes 200,000 or so clones, 84% seen only once; the top ten take 0.25% to 0.3%. This sequence joins TRBV27 and TRBJ1-1; no reliable D call. This sequence originates from a boy younger than 18 in good health and CMV-seronegative. Sequencing was done on a sample of PBMCs. CDR3 sequence reads: CASSFAADTAEAFF. The DNA for the CDR3 is TGTGCCAGCAGTTTTGCCGCCGACACCGCTGAAGCTTTCTTT.